The rows below give T cell receptor beta chains drawn from one sample of a study of technical replicates of blood from several donors. Libraries were prepared by immunoSEQ multiplex PCR; TCRdb keeps only in-frame clonotypes and omits some of them. The sample has about 73,000 clones, approximately 90% seen once; the top ten hold roughly 4.5%. Input material: PBMCs. Receptors originate from a human donor in good health. Some clones in this sample may be carry-over from other donors' samples. The CDR3 runs from the conserved cysteine through the conserved F or W. A D gene is named only where the DNA matches it firmly. Clone size, where shown, is once, few, many, or a class for clones that have expanded.

j_call clone_size d_call v_call cdr3_aa cdr3_nt
TRBJ2-7 NA NA TRBV23-1 CTYRGSEQYF TGTACATACCGGGGGTCCGAGCAGTACTTC
TRBJ2-7 medium-sized TRBD1 TRBV15 CATSRGDRGHEQYF TGTGCCACCAGCAGAGGAGACAGGGGTCACGAGCAGTACTTC
TRBJ1-5 NA NA TRBV6-5 CASSPLGALNQPQHF TGTGCCAGCAGTCCGTTGGGGGCGCTGAATCAGCCCCAGCATTTT
TRBJ2-2 NA TRBD2 TRBV30 CAWRLAGDRGAGELFF TGTGCCTGGAGACTAGCGGGAGACCGCGGGGCCGGGGAGCTGTTTTTT
TRBJ2-6 NA NA TRBV5-1 CASSTADSGANVLTF TGCGCCAGCAGCACCGCAGACTCTGGGGCCAACGTCCTGACTTTC
TRBJ2-7 few NA TRBV4-2 CASSQGLDSYEQYF TGTGCCAGCAGCCAAGGACTCGACAGCTACGAGCAGTACTTC
TRBJ2-2 few TRBD1 TRBV6-1 CASTSTGENTGELFF TGTGCCAGCACCTCGACAGGGGAGAACACCGGGGAGCTGTTTTTT
TRBJ2-6 NA NA TRBV6-6 CASSSIQGSGANVLTF TGTGCCAGCAGTTCTATACAGGGATCTGGGGCCAACGTCCTGACTTTC
TRBJ1-4 NA NA TRBV7-9 CASSLGSFKGLTNEKLFF TGTGCCAGCAGCTTAGGTTCATTTAAGGGGCTGACTAATGAAAAACTGTTTTTT
TRBJ2-7 NA NA TRBV7-2 CASSLRFFEAYEQYF TGTGCCAGCAGCTTGAGGTTTTTCGAGGCCTACGAGCAGTACTTC
TRBJ2-2 NA NA TRBV9 CAGITGGLTRYTGELFF TGTGCCGGGATTACCGGCGGACTGACGAGATACACCGGGGAGCTGTTTTTT
TRBJ1-1 NA NA TRBV11-2 CASSLSGSNTEAFF TGTGCCAGCAGCTTATCGGGGAGCAACACTGAAGCTTTCTTT
TRBJ1-2 NA NA TRBV2 CASSEGGAVYGYTF TGTGCCAGCAGTGAAGGCGGGGCTGTTTATGGCTACACCTTC
TRBJ2-2 NA TRBD1 TRBV14 CASSQVSQGTGIGTGELFF TGTGCCAGCAGCCAGGTATCCCAGGGGACAGGGATAGGCACCGGGGAGCTGTTTTTT
TRBJ2-7 NA NA TRBV6-1 CASSEVVAVITYEQYF TGTGCCAGCAGTGAAGTGGTAGCGGTCATAACCTACGAGCAGTACTTC
TRBJ1-1 NA TRBD1 TRBV15 CATSRDRAGGMRNTEAFF TGTGCCACCAGCAGAGATCGGGCAGGGGGCATGAGAAACACTGAAGCTTTCTTT
TRBJ1-4 NA TRBD1 TRBV6-1 CASGDRARQKLFF TGTGCCAGCGGGGACAGGGCCCGTCAAAAACTGTTTTTT
TRBJ2-2 NA NA TRBV7-7 CASSPQTTPGTGELFF TGTGCCAGCAGCCCCCAGACGACCCCGGGCACCGGGGAGCTGTTTTTT
TRBJ1-1 NA NA TRBV19 CASSTHPGNTEAFF TGTGCCAGTAGTACCCACCCAGGGAACACTGAAGCTTTCTTT
TRBJ1-5 NA NA TRBV18 CASSPANNQPQHF TGTGCCAGCTCCCCTGCTAATAATCAGCCCCAGCATTTT